This TCR beta chain came from a study of early T cells in non-severe SARS-CoV-2 infection. This CDR3 contains 14 residues. The germline gives CDR1 MNHEY, CDR2 SMNVEV (reference sequence). V was cut by 3 bases and J by 1 base, with 9 bases left in between. Individually, cDNA molecules had unique molecular identifiers attached to them. TCRdb called the 5' RACE reads again in MiXCR, with one record for every CDR3 protein. The sample has 50,000 or so distinct CDR3 sequences, less than 15% seen once. In regard to this clonotype: Antigen: not known.

Study-wide results and limits: Sequences matched to VDJdb favored anti-spike CD8 responses, while private and CD4 specificities were missed.

The rearrangement links TRBV27 to TRBJ1-1; D not resolved. The TCR originated in an adult who was a healthcare worker with PCR-confirmed SARS-CoV-2 infection or an uninfected control (not recorded which). The material sequenced was whole blood. The chain's CDR3 is CASSFDNGNTEAFF. The CDR3 DNA is TGTGCCAGCAGTTTCGACAATGGGAACACTGAAGCTTTCTTT.